The present entry profiles one T cell receptor (beta chain) with its context. Antigen specificity is unknown. The source of the sample is a study of lymphopenia after photon versus proton radiotherapy. Trimming removed 3 bases at V and 4 bases at J, with 12 bases between. The germline V gene has CDR1 KGHSH and CDR2 LQKENI. CDR3 length: 14 amino acids. Sequenced by immunoSEQ multiplex PCR; TCRdb stores in-frame clones only, minus some. The profile shows fewer than 30,000 clones, under 95% of them singletons. Points from the study as a whole: Photon-treated patients lost naive T cells and TCR diversity; proton-treated stayed stable. Post-nadir TCR diversity decline inversely tracked overall survival among those who died. After lymphocyte nadir, photon-treated repertoires showed oligoclonal expansion, especially CD8+ Temra.

The sequences come from peripheral blood, collected from a patient treated with photon-based radiotherapy. V usage is TRBV18 and J usage is TRBJ1-2, with a tentative D call TRBD1 (5 bases). This receptor was taken from a woman in her forties or fifties with cholangiocarcinoma. CDR3 DNA: TGTGCCAGCTCACCCTCGACAGTTGGCTATGGCTACACCTTC. Translation: CASSPSTVGYGYTF.